This passage covers 10 T cell receptor beta chains from one sample sequenced in a study of fetal regulatory T cell absence and autoimmunity. Sequenced by immunoSEQ multiplex PCR; TCRdb stores in-frame clones only, minus some. This sample has around 100,000 clones, with about 78% found just once. Sequenced sample: pancreas tissue. Receptors were obtained from a male donor with IPEX syndrome.

This clone turned up a few times. This chain links TRBV11-2 with TRBJ2-1; D remains unclear. The ends were cut back, 1 base at V and 8 bases at J, with 12 bases in the middle. Germline-derived CDR1 and CDR2 are SGHAT and FQNNGV. This CDR3 comprises 14 residues. CDR3 loop: CASSLVLDGDEQFF. CDR3 sequence (DNA): TGTGCCAGCAGCTTAGTTCTAGATGGGGATGAGCAGTTCTTC.

This clone has only a few counts. This rearrangement joins TRBV2 to TRBJ1-3, with TRBD1 matching over 7 bases. V was clipped by 4 bases and J by 4 bases; unmatched bases: 10. Germline lookup yields CDR1 SNHLY and CDR2 FYNNEI. This CDR3 has 16 amino acids. The CDR3 sequence: CASSVRPEGAGNTIYF. The CDR3 nucleotides are TGTGCCAGCAGTGTAAGACCTGAGGGGGCCGGAAACACCATATATTTT. Supplemented by reference TRBV2 and TRBJ1-3, the full variable domain reads EPEVTQTPSHQVTQMGQEVILRCVPISNHLYFYWYRQILGQKVEFLVSFYNNEISEKSEIFDDQFSVERPDGSNFTLKIRSTKLEDSAMYFCASSVRPEGAGNTIYFGEGSWLTVV.

This CDR3 is CAISEYEGAGTDTQYF. CDR3 DNA sequence: TGTGCCATCAGTGAGTACGAGGGGGCAGGGACAGATACGCAGTATTTT. This chain uses TRBV10-3 with TRBJ2-3, with 7 nucleotides matching TRBD1. Trimming removed 1 base from V and 3 bases from J; junction bases left unmatched: 7. This CDR3 region has 16 residues. Germline V gives CDR1 ENHRY, CDR2 SYGVKD.

This sequence joins TRBV12-5 and TRBJ2-7; no definite D call. Germline lookup yields CDR1 LGHNT and CDR2 FRNRAP. The CDR3 has 11 amino acids. The germline V and J ends were trimmed by 6 bases and 3 bases, with 6 bases remaining between them. The CDR3 region is CASGSLYEQYF. The CDR3 nucleotides read TGTGCTAGTGGCTCCCTCTACGAGCAGTACTTC.

The rearrangement joins TRBV28 to TRBJ2-1; TRBD2 agrees at 8 bases. The V segment lost 4 bases and the J segment 0 bases; nucleotides outside the gene matches: 5. CDR1 is MDHEN, CDR2 SYDVKM, per germline. The CDR3 loop spans 16 amino acids. Here the CDR3 DNA reads TGTGCCAGCAGTTCCCGGCGGGGGGTCTCCTACAATGAGCAGTTCTTC. It is translated as CASSSRRGVSYNEQFF.

The rearrangement links TRBV11-3 to TRBJ1-3; D is undetermined. The CDR3 contains 14 residues. Germline V gene lookup returns CDR1 SGHNT and CDR2 YENEEA. Trimming left V 7 bases short and J 0 bases short, with 10 bases between. This CDR3 reads CASNKASSGNTIYF. CDR3 nucleotides: TGTGCCAGCAACAAGGCCAGCTCTGGAAACACCATATATTTT.

The V gene is TRBV2, the J gene TRBJ1-1; D possibly corresponds to TRBD1 (5 bases). This CDR3 is 12 amino acids long. The germline V gene has CDR1 SNHLY and CDR2 FYNNEI. V lost 6 bases, J lost 4 bases, and 9 bases lay in between. CDR3 in DNA: TGTGCCAGCAGCCAGGGAAGCACTGAAGCTTTCTTT. Its protein is CASSQGSTEAFF.

This chain uses TRBV30 with TRBJ1-3, with a possible D match to TRBD1 (5 bases). V was shortened by 3 bases and J by 2 bases, with 8 bases between the two germline ends. CDR3 size: 13 residues. Germline V gene lookup returns CDR1 GTSNPN and CDR2 SVGIG (reference sequence). CDR3 nucleotide sequence: TGTGCCTGGAGCAGGGTTCCTGGAAACACCATATATTTT. It codes for CAWSRVPGNTIYF.

The V gene is TRBV30, the J gene TRBJ2-7; the D gene is possibly TRBD2 (7 bases). With 0 bases removed from V and 7 bases from J, the gap between germline ends came to 19 bases. This CDR3 is 15 amino acids long. CDR1 and CDR2 from the germline V gene are GTSNPN and SVGIG (reference sequence). CDR3 bases: TGTGCCTGGAGTGTACTAGGGGGGGGGCCTAGGGAGCAGTACTTC. As protein: CAWSVLGGGPREQYF.

The chain links TRBV10-3 to TRBJ1-1; D is ambiguous. Germline CDR1 and CDR2: ENHRY and SYGVKD. CDR3 length equals 12 residues. Trimming took off 8 bases at V and 2 bases at J, with 9 bases between the two ends. The CDR3 sequence is CAIGPGNTEAFF. The DNA of the CDR3 is TGTGCCATCGGTCCCGGAAACACTGAAGCTTTCTTT.